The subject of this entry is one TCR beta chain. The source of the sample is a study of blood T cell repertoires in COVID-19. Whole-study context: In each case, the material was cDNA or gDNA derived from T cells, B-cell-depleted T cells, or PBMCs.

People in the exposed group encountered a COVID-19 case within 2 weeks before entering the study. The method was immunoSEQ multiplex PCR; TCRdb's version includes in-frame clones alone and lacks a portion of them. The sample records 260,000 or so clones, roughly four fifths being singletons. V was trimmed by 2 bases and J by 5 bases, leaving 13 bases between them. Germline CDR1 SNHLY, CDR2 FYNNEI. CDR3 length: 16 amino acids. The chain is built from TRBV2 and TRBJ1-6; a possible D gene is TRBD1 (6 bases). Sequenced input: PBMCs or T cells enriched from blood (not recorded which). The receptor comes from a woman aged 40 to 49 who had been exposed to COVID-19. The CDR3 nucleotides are TGTGCCAGCAGTGAACTTAGACAGGCGAATAATTCACCCCTCCACTTT. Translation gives CASSELRQANNSPLHF.